This is a list of T cell receptor beta chains from one sample in a study of blood T cells in healthy people across ages. TCRdb fed the 5' RACE reads into MiXCR, producing one record per CDR3 protein. The repertoire holds over 1,300,000 distinct CDR3 sequences, with approximately 60% as singletons. The sample comprised blood. These receptors came from a man aged 18-30 years in good health. Each CDR3 is given with its conserved first and last residue. The order of the fields is V gene, J gene, CDR3 protein.

TRBV4-2	TRBJ2-5	CATAPSGGLETQYF
TRBV6-2/TRBV6-3	TRBJ2-3	CASSYRRDRTDTQYF
TRBV7-2	TRBJ2-2	CASSMGPEGHNTGELFF
TRBV4-1	-	CASSHFSGRYEQYF
TRBV12-3/TRBV12-4	TRBJ1-5	CASSPISGDQPQHF
TRBV24-1	TRBJ1-5	CATSDPSTGGQPQHF
TRBV7-9	TRBJ1-4	CASSLEGGLNEKLFF
TRBV7-9	TRBJ2-1	CASSLLYDNEQFF
TRBV10-3	TRBJ1-6	CAITGGSPGPNSPLHF
TRBV7-9	TRBJ2-1	CASSLGSGGPDEQFF
TRBV11-1	TRBJ2-6	CASSSSVTGNPPLSGANVLTF
TRBV29-1	TRBJ2-7	CSALNGDSYEQYF
TRBV7-2	TRBJ2-4	CASSLSPKAPSLEQYF
TRBV12-3/TRBV12-4	TRBJ2-1	CASSDMGGGSYNEQFF
TRBV20-1	TRBJ1-4	CSAMPWSGRGVEKLFF
TRBV7-9	TRBJ1-1	CASSSSSDREAFF
TRBV6-5	TRBJ2-2	CASSPRTAGELFF